The 4 T cell receptor beta chains below were found in one sample sequenced in a study of blood T cell repertoires in COVID-19. Some clones are missing from TCRdb's copy, which holds only in-frame ones; the method was immunoSEQ multiplex PCR. Among 150,000 to 200,000 clones listed, about nine tenths were seen once. Sequencing was carried out using peripheral blood. Every receptor here comes from a man aged 25 to 40 with COVID-19, enrolled during active disease.

CDR3 nucleotides: TGTGCCTGGAGTCCCGGGACAGGGGGCTACGAGCAGTACTTC. It codes for CAWSPGTGGYEQYF. The chain uses TRBV30 and TRBJ2-7, with 11 bases matching TRBD1. The CDR3 loop spans 14 amino acids. With 2 bases clipped from V and 3 bases from J, the junction kept 3 bases outside the gene matches. The germline CDR1 and CDR2 sequences are GTSNPN and SVGIG (reference sequence).

V usage is TRBV27 and J usage is TRBJ1-6; D is possibly TRBD1 (5 bases). The germline CDR1 and CDR2 sequences are MNHEY and SMNVEV (reference sequence). Trimming stripped 3 bases from V and 9 bases from J, with 12 bases between. This CDR3 is 14 amino acids long. The CDR3 is CASSLTTGVSPLHF. The CDR3, as DNA: TGTGCCAGCAGTTTGACGACGGGGGTTTCACCCCTCCACTTT.

The V call is TRBV6-2 or TRBV6-3, the J call TRBJ1-2, with D perhaps TRBD1 (5 bases). The length of the CDR3 is 14 residues. The germline V and J ends were trimmed by 2 bases and 4 bases, with 11 bases remaining between them. Germline V gene data show CDR1 as MNHEY and CDR2 as SVGEGT. The chain's CDR3 is CASSYIGGGYGYTF. In nucleotides, the CDR3 is TGTGCCAGCAGTTACATTGGGGGAGGCTATGGCTACACCTTC.

The chain employs TRBV4-3 and TRBJ1-2; TRBD1 matches 7 bases. CDR3 length equals 14 residues. Trimming at V came to 3 bases and at J to 2 bases, leaving 3 bases not matched to a gene. The germline CDR1 and CDR2 sequences are LGHNA and YSLEER. This CDR3 reads CASSHGDSNYGYTF. The CDR3 nucleotides read TGCGCCAGCAGCCACGGGGACAGCAACTATGGCTACACCTTC.